The clone carrying this T cell receptor (beta chain) came up a few times. Per the study methods: Estimates of nucleated cell counts were drawn from the amplification of reference gene primers. Repertoires were generated with immunoSEQ multiplex PCR, while TCRdb's copy carries only in-frame clones and drops some. The DNA was the basis for D and trimming; V, J and clone size are from that table. The sample includes about 34,000 clones, around 80% seen only once; the top ten take around 15%. These data belong to a study of blood T cell repertoires in COVID-19. Study information: Some COVID-19 samples were acute and others convalescent; all came from the United States, Italy and Spain.

This CDR3 spans 14 amino acids. CDR1 is SGHNT, CDR2 YYREEE, per germline (reference sequence). Trimming removed 4 bases at V and 0 bases at J, with 7 bases between. The sequence was collected from an elderly man with active or convalescent COVID-19. The V gene is TRBV5-4, the J gene TRBJ2-2; D not resolved. Sequencing used peripheral blood. The CDR3 is CASSVTTNTGELFF. The CDR3 nucleotides read TGTGCCAGCAGCGTTACTACGAACACCGGGGAGCTGTTTTTT. Drawing the rest from reference TRBV5-4 and TRBJ2-2, the complete variable domain is ETGVTQSPTHLIKTRGQQVTLRCSSQSGHNTVSWYQQALGQGPQFIFQYYREEENGRGNFPPRFSGLQFPNYSSELNVNALELDDSALYLCASSVTTNTGELFFGEGSRLTVL.